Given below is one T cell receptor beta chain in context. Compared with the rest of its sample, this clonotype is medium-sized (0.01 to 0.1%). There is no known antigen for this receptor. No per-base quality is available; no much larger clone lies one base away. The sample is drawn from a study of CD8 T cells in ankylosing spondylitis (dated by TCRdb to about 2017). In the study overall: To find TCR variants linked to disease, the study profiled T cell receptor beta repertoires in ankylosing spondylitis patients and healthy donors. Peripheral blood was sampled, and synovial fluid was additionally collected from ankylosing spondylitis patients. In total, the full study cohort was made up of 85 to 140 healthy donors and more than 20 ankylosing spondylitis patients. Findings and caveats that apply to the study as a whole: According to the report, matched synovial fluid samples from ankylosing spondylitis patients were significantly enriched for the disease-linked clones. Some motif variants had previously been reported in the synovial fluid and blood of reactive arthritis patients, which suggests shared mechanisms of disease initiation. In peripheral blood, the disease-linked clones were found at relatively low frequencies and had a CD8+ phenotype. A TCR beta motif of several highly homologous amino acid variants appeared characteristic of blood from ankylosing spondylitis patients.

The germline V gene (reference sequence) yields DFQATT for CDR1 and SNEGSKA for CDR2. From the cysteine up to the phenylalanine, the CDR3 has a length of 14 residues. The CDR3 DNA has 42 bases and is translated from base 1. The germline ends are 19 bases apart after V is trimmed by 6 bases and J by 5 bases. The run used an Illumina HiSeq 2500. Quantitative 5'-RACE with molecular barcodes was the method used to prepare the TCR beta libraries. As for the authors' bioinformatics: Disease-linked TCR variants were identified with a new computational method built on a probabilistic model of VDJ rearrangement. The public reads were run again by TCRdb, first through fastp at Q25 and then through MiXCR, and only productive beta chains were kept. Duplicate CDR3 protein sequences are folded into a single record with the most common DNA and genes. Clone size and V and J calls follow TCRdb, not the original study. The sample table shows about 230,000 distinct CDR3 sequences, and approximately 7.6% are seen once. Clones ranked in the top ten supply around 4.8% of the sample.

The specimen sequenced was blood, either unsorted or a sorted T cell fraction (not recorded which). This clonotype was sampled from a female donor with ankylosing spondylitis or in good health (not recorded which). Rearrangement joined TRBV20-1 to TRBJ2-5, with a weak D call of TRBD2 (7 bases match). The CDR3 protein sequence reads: CSANGGAGSETQYF. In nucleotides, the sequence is TGCAGTGCAAATGGGGGGGCAGGGTCGGAGACCCAGTACTTC.